The 2 T cell receptor beta chains presented below share a single source sample, sequenced in a study of CD8 T cells in ankylosing spondylitis. TCRdb reanalysed the 5' RACE reads using MiXCR and keeps one entry per CDR3 protein. The sample includes some 130,000 distinct CDR3 sequences, 7% to 8% of them seen just once. Sequenced: blood, either unsorted or a sorted T cell fraction (not recorded which). The receptors were sampled from a female donor with ankylosing spondylitis or in good health (not recorded which).

This clonotype was recorded at least ten times. This rearrangement joins TRBV5-1 to TRBJ2-7; D is perhaps TRBD1 (6 bases). Looked up from germline, CDR1 is SGHRS and CDR2 is YFSETQ. V was clipped by 4 bases and J by 1 base, with 9 bases between them. There are 13 residues in the CDR3. This chain's CDR3 is CASSPDSSYEQYF. CDR3 sequence (DNA): TGCGCCAGCAGCCCGGACAGTTCCTACGAGCAGTACTTC.

In this sample, this clonotype turned up many times. This sequence joins TRBV7-8 and TRBJ1-2; D gene uncertain. The germline gives CDR1 SGHVS, CDR2 FQNEAQ. This CDR3 has 13 amino acids. The germline V and J ends were trimmed by 3 bases and 3 bases, with 8 bases remaining between them. The CDR3 nucleotides read TGTGCCAGCAGCTTCAGAGATTACTATGGCTACACCTTC. Amino acids: CASSFRDYYGYTF. Supplemented by reference TRBV7-8 and TRBJ1-2, the full variable domain reads GAGVSQSPRYKVAKRGQDVALRCDPISGHVSLFWYQQALGQGPEFLTYFQNEAQLDKSGLPSDRFFAERPEGSVSTLKIQRTQQEDSAVYLCASSFRDYYGYTFGSGTRLTVV.